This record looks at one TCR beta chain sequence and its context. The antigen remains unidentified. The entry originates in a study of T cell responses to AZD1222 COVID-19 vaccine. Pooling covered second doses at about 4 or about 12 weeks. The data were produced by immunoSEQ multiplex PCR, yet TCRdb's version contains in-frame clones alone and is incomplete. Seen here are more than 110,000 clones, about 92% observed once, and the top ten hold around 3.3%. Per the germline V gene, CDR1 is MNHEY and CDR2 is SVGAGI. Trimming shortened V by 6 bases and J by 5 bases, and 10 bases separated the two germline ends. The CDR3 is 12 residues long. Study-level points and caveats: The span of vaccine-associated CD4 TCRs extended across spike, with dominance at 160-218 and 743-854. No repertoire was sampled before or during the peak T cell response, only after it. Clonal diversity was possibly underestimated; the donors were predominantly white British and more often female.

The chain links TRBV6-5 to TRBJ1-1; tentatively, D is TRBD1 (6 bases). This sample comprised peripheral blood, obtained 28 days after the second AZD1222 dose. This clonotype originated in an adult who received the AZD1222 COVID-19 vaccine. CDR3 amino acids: CASRRGGTEAFF. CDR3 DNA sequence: TGTGCCAGCAGGAGAGGGGGAACTGAAGCTTTCTTT.